The 31 T cell receptor beta chains reported below all come from one sample, sequenced in a study of shared T cell receptors in the human thymus. This table comes from immunoSEQ multiplex PCR, and its TCRdb copy is limited to in-frame clones, with some not included. The top ten clones hold around 0.01% of a sample with under 850,000 clones, approximately 88% of them seen once. The sample was also reused in another study, on human thymus T cells.

Sequencing was done on a sample of thymocytes. Source of these receptors: a boy under two years old with a congenital heart defect.

The chain has TRBV2 and TRBJ1-5; no reliable D call. V shed 3 bases and J shed 5 bases, with 5 bases lying between them. CDR1 is SNHLY, CDR2 FYNNEI, per germline. The CDR3 is made up of 12 amino acids. CDR3 loop: CASSDSDQPQHF. The CDR3 region has the DNA TGTGCCAGCAGTGACAGCGATCAGCCCCAGCATTTT.

The chain joins TRBV6-6 to TRBJ2-5, with D maybe TRBD2 (7 bases). Germline V lookup: CDR1 MNHNY, CDR2 SVGAGI (reference sequence). V was trimmed by 10 bases and J by 1 base, leaving 22 bases between them. The CDR3 is 16 residues long. CDR3 amino acids: CATTWGGQSGQETQYF. The CDR3 DNA follows: TGTGCCACCACCTGGGGGGGGCAATCGGGCCAAGAGACCCAGTACTTC.

The chain uses TRBV12-5 and TRBJ2-7; 9 nucleotides align to TRBD2. CDR1 and CDR2 from the germline V gene are LGHNT and FRNRAP. The CDR3 sequence is 14 residues long. Trimming took 5 bases from V and 1 from J; bases not matched to a gene: 3. The CDR3, as DNA: TGTGCTAGTGGTACCCTAGCGGGGTCCTACGAGCAGTACTTC. This translates into CASGTLAGSYEQYF.

This chain connects TRBV15 to TRBJ2-7, with D possibly being TRBD2 (5 bases). CDR1 and CDR2 from the germline V gene are LNHNV and YYDKDF (reference sequence). CDR3 length: 17 amino acids. Trimming shortened V by 2 bases and J by 6 bases, and 23 bases separated the two germline ends. The CDR3 DNA reads as TGTGCCACCAGCAGATTACTACATAGGAGGCCCCGCTCCGAGCAGTACTTC. It is translated as CATSRLLHRRPRSEQYF.

As DNA, the CDR3 is TGTGCCAGCAGCTCTGCGGGAGGGCCTGACAATGAGCAGTTCTTC. Protein: CASSSAGGPDNEQFF. The rearrangement joins TRBV7-8 to TRBJ2-1; TRBD2 agrees at 9 bases. Trimming at V came to 4 bases and at J to 5 bases, leaving 6 bases not matched to a gene. The CDR3 totals 15 residues. Per the germline V gene, CDR1 is SGHVS and CDR2 is FQNEAQ. The entire variable domain, with the rest obtained from reference TRBV7-8 and TRBJ2-1, is as follows: GAGVSQSPRYKVAKRGQDVALRCDPISGHVSLFWYQQALGQGPEFLTYFQNEAQLDKSGLPSDRFFAERPEGSVSTLKIQRTQQEDSAVYLCASSSAGGPDNEQFFGPGTRLTVL.

The chain links TRBV6-4 to TRBJ2-3; 13 positions agree with TRBD2. The length of the CDR3 is 15 residues. Germline CDR1 reads MRHNA; CDR2 reads SNTAGT. The ends lost 4 bases at V and 5 bases at J; junction bases unmatched: 3. In nucleotides, the CDR3 is TGTGCCAGCAGTGGACTAGCGGGAGGCGGAGATACGCAGTATTTT. Translating gives CASSGLAGGGDTQYF.

This clone came up once. This rearrangement joins TRBV6-1 to TRBJ1-2; D perhaps matches TRBD1 (5 bases). Deletions cut 1 base from V and 3 bases from J, with 9 bases between. The germline V gene encodes CDR1 MNHNS and CDR2 SASEGT. This CDR3 has 14 residues. CDR3 sequence (DNA): TGTGCCAGCAGTGAAGAGATGACAGACTATGGCTACACCTTC. Its protein product is CASSEEMTDYGYTF.

The chain has TRBV27 and TRBJ2-5; 7 bases line up with TRBD2. The CDR3 loop spans 13 amino acids. Germline-derived CDR1 and CDR2 are MNHEY and SMNVEV (reference sequence). Trimming cost V 8 bases and J 9 bases; bases outside gene matches: 12. The CDR3 protein is CASSPGGVGAQYF. The CDR3 nucleotides are TGTGCCAGCTCCCCTGGGGGGGTTGGGGCCCAGTACTTC.

The chain has TRBV18 and TRBJ2-3; 7 bases map to TRBD2. V was pared by 2 bases and J by 4 bases, with 12 bases of the junction left unmatched. CDR3 length: 17 residues. Germline V gives CDR1 KGHSH, CDR2 LQKENI. CDR3 bases: TGTGCCAGCTCACCAACGGCCAAGCGGGATTGCCCAGATACGCAGTATTTT. Protein product: CASSPTAKRDCPDTQYF.

This sequence joins TRBV11-3 and TRBJ1-5, with D possibly matching TRBD1 (5 bases). V was cut by 1 base and J by 0 bases, with 22 bases left in between. Per germline, CDR1 SGHNT and CDR2 YENEEA. CDR3 length: 20 residues. The CDR3 region has the DNA TGTGCCAGCAGCTTAGCCAGGACGGTAACCGGGGGGTATAGCAATCAGCCCCAGCATTTT. Amino acids: CASSLARTVTGGYSNQPQHF.

The chain links TRBV5-6 to TRBJ2-2; D is possibly TRBD2 (6 bases). Germline V gene sequence: CDR1 SGHDT, CDR2 YYEEEE. The CDR3 contains 16 residues. Trimming took off 0 bases at V and 2 bases at J, with 11 bases between the two ends. DNA for the CDR3: TGTGCCAGCAGCTTGGCGGGACTGCTAAACACCGGGGAGCTGTTTTTT. Encoded protein: CASSLAGLLNTGELFF.

This chain uses TRBV14 with TRBJ1-1; D gene unclear. V was pared by 0 bases and J by 1 base, with 9 bases between. The CDR3 spans 15 residues. Germline CDR1 is SGHDN and CDR2 is FVKESK. The CDR3 coding sequence is TGTGCCAGCAGCCAAGAAGGCGGGGAGAACACTGAAGCTTTCTTT. Protein: CASSQEGGENTEAFF.

V gene TRBV2 combines with J gene TRBJ1-5; possible D gene TRBD1, 6 bases. Germline loops: CDR1 SNHLY, CDR2 FYNNEI. V was shortened by 6 bases and J by 2 bases, with 17 bases between the two germline ends. The CDR3 runs to 16 residues. CDR3 region: CASRPPGQWGNQPQHF. CDR3 bases: TGTGCCAGCAGGCCTCCGGGACAATGGGGCAATCAGCCCCAGCATTTT.

V usage is TRBV7-2 and J usage is TRBJ2-5; perhaps TRBD1 as D (5 bases). The CDR3 length is 15 residues. Germline CDR1 reads SGHTA; CDR2 reads FQGNSA. V was pared by 5 bases and J by 2 bases, with 15 bases between. The CDR3: CASSQGWGKQETQYF. The CDR3 nucleotides are TGTGCCAGCAGCCAAGGGTGGGGCAAACAAGAGACCCAGTACTTC.

The gene calls are TRBV7-2 and TRBJ2-1; 12 positions match TRBD2. Germline V lookup: CDR1 SGHTA, CDR2 FQGNSA. The CDR3 loop spans 19 amino acids. The ends lost 5 bases at V and 7 bases at J; junction bases unmatched: 18. In DNA form, the CDR3 reads TGTGCCAGCAGCCCCCCATTGCTGTCTAGCGGGAGGGCCGGGAATGAGCAGTTCTTC. Translating it yields CASSPPLLSSGRAGNEQFF.

CDR3 protein: CASSLFLAGFTDTQYF. DNA of the CDR3: TGTGCCAGCAGCTTATTTCTAGCGGGATTCACAGATACGCAGTATTTT. The chain recombines TRBV7-9 with TRBJ2-3; 9 nucleotides align to TRBD2. CDR3 length: 16 amino acids. Germline assignment: CDR1 SEHNR and CDR2 FQNEAQ (reference sequence). V shed 2 bases, J shed 2 bases, and the junction held 5 bases outside the gene matches.

The V call is TRBV19, the J call TRBJ2-1; 10 bases agree with TRBD2. After removal of 3 bases from V and 5 bases from J, the junction contained 10 bases not matched to a gene. CDR1 is LNHDA, CDR2 SQIVND, per germline (reference sequence). CDR3 length: 17 amino acids. The DNA for the CDR3 is TGTGCCAGTAGTATCGGCACTAGCGGGAATACCCACAATGAGCAGTTCTTC. Amino acids: CASSIGTSGNTHNEQFF.

CDR3 DNA sequence: TGTGCCAGCAGCTTGAGTGCACTAGCGGGAGTGGGGTCAATTCAGTACTTC. It translates to CASSLSALAGVGSIQYF. This chain uses TRBV5-6 with TRBJ2-4, with 11 nucleotides matching TRBD2. V gave up 1 base and J gave up 10 bases; unmatched junction bases: 13. Germline loops: CDR1 SGHDT, CDR2 YYEEEE. CDR3 size: 17 residues.

The V and J genes are TRBV7-2 and TRBJ2-7; 11 bases match TRBD2. The V gene end was trimmed by 1 base and the J gene end by 2 bases; junction bases not matched to a gene: 10. CDR3 length: 18 amino acids. From germline, CDR1 is SGHTA and CDR2 FQGNSA. The CDR3 nucleotides read TGTGCCAGCAGCTTAGTGGGACTGGTTAGCGGGAGGGCCTACGAGCAGTACTTC. Translation gives CASSLVGLVSGRAYEQYF.

The chain combines TRBV4-1 with TRBJ2-5, with 7 positions matching TRBD2. This CDR3 has 14 residues. Germline CDR1 MGHRA, CDR2 YSYEKL. The V segment lost 8 bases and the J segment 1 base; nucleotides outside the gene matches: 7. The DNA for the CDR3 is TGCGCCAGCTCCAAGGGAGGGCCCCAAGAGACCCAGTACTTC. It yields the protein CASSKGGPQETQYF.

The chain links TRBV5-4 to TRBJ2-2, with D perhaps TRBD2 (6 bases). Per the germline V gene, CDR1 is SGHNT and CDR2 is YYREEE (reference sequence). This CDR3 is built from 15 residues. V lost 5 bases to trimming and J lost 0 bases, with 11 bases between them. The CDR3 here is CASSPSAPNTGELFF. CDR3 DNA sequence: TGTGCCAGCAGTCCTAGCGCTCCGAACACCGGGGAGCTGTTTTTT.

The chain couples TRBV28 to TRBJ2-2; 11 bases align to TRBD2. V lost 1 base to trimming and J lost 4 bases; unmatched junction nucleotides: 8. The CDR3 is 18 amino acids. Germline V gives CDR1 MDHEN, CDR2 SYDVKM. The CDR3 DNA follows: TGTGCCAGCAGTTTATCCTACTGGACTAGCGGGCTCACCGGGGAGCTGTTTTTT. This translates into CASSLSYWTSGLTGELFF. Full variable domain (remainder filled in from reference TRBV28 and TRBJ2-2): DVKVTQSSRYLVKRTGEKVFLECVQDMDHENMFWYRQDPGLGLRLIYFSYDVKMKEKGDIPEGYSVSREKKERFSLILESASTNQTSMYLCASSLSYWTSGLTGELFFGEGSRLTVL.

The chain recombines TRBV25-1 with TRBJ2-7, with TRBD1 identical over 8 bases. The CDR3 has 13 residues. The junction had 8 bases not matched to a gene; V was cut back by 6 bases and J by 7 bases. The V gene's germline CDR1 is MGHDK and CDR2 SYGVNS. The CDR3 DNA sequence: TGTGCCAGCAGCGACAGGGGTGTGGTAGAGCAGTACTTC. It yields the protein CASSDRGVVEQYF.

The CDR3 DNA follows: TGTGCCTGGAGTGACTCAAGCGGGAACTCCTACAATGAGCAGTTCTTC. Protein product: CAWSDSSGNSYNEQFF. The chain uses TRBV30 and TRBJ2-1; TRBD2 matches at 7 bases. V shed 1 base and J 0 bases; nucleotides not matched to a gene: 6. This CDR3 region has 16 residues. CDR1 and CDR2 from the germline V gene are GTSNPN and SVGIG (reference sequence).

The rearrangement uses TRBV5-6 and TRBJ1-1; 7 bases agree with TRBD1. In germline, CDR1 is SGHDT, CDR2 YYEEEE. Unmatched junction bases numbered 11, after V lost 0 bases and J lost 3 bases. The length of the CDR3 is 17 residues. CDR3 protein: CASSLASGQAGYTEAFF. CDR3 in DNA: TGTGCCAGCAGCTTGGCGAGTGGACAGGCAGGATACACTGAAGCTTTCTTT.

The rearrangement links TRBV27 to TRBJ1-1; 7 nucleotides agree with TRBD1. Germline CDR1 reads MNHEY; CDR2 reads SMNVEV (reference sequence). Germline trimming cut 5 bases from V and 2 bases from J; bases unmatched to any gene: 14. This CDR3 region has 17 residues. The CDR3 sequence is CASSPTGERFRNTEAFF. For the CDR3, the DNA is TGTGCCAGCAGTCCCACAGGGGAAAGATTCCGAAACACTGAAGCTTTCTTT.

A remark on this clone: One junction end disagrees with the germline gene, perhaps due to a read error. The chain carries TRBV11-2 and TRBJ2-7; D may be TRBD1 (6 bases). This CDR3 has 13 amino acids. In germline, CDR1 is SGHAT, CDR2 FQNNGV. CDR3 DNA sequence: TGTGCCAAAACGAACAGGGCCTCCCACGAGCAGTACTTC. It encodes CAKTNRASHEQYF.

The rearrangement joins TRBV6-1 to TRBJ1-1, with D tentatively TRBD1 (5 bases). The CDR3 extends over 11 amino acids. V was shortened by 11 bases and J by 2 bases, with 9 bases between the two germline ends. The V gene's germline CDR1 is MNHNS and CDR2 SASEGT. CDR3 region: CAGRGNTEAFF. The CDR3 DNA is TGTGCCGGGAGGGGTAACACTGAAGCTTTCTTT.

The rearrangement joins TRBV28 to TRBJ2-7; TRBD1 agrees at 8 bases. CDR1 is MDHEN and CDR2 is SYDVKM in the germline V gene. The CDR3 has 15 amino acids. V was clipped by 6 bases and J by 5 bases; unmatched bases: 12. CDR3 in DNA: TGTGCCAGCAGCATGGAGGGCCAGGGGGCGGACGAGCAGTACTTC. It encodes CASSMEGQGADEQYF.

This clone came up a few times. The rearrangement links TRBV28 to TRBJ1-5; maybe TRBD1 (6 bases). The V gene lost 10 bases and the J gene lost 3 bases, with 10 bases spanning the gap. CDR1 is MDHEN, CDR2 SYDVKM, per germline. The CDR3 consists of 12 residues. The CDR3 DNA follows: TGTGCCACTCAGGGGCCCAATCAGCCCCAGCATTTT. This encodes CATQGPNQPQHF.

The chain combines TRBV20-1 with TRBJ1-1, with D uncertain. This CDR3 region has 11 residues. Trimming removed 6 bases at V and 7 bases at J, with 12 bases between. CDR1 is DFQATT, CDR2 SNEGSKA, per germline (reference sequence). The CDR3 loop reads CSATRTGEAFF. The CDR3 DNA is TGCAGTGCCACCCGAACGGGTGAAGCTTTCTTT.